Shown below are 18 T cell receptor beta chains from a single sample sequenced in a study of blood T cell repertoires in COVID-19. Sequencing was performed with immunoSEQ multiplex PCR; in TCRdb, only in-frame clones are kept and a portion is missing. The sample consists of around 150,000 clones, 75% to 90% of them appearing once. Sequenced input: peripheral blood. These TCRs come from a human donor in a cohort sampled during active COVID-19.

This clone was detected only a few times. V is TRBV30 and J is TRBJ1-5, with D tentatively TRBD1 (5 bases). The CDR3 length is 13 residues. In germline, CDR1 is GTSNPN, CDR2 SVGIG (reference sequence). Between the trimmed V and J ends, which lost 3 bases and 5 bases, there was a span of 11 bases. Written as DNA, the CDR3 is TGTGCCTGGAGCGCCGGAGGGGATCAGCCCCAGCATTTT. This translates into CAWSAGGDQPQHF.

J is TRBJ2-7 and V is TRBV9, with 10 positions matching TRBD1. CDR1 SGDLS and CDR2 YYNGEE come from the germline V gene. V lost 2 bases to trimming and J lost 4 bases; unmatched junction nucleotides: 12. This CDR3 region has 17 residues. The chain's CDR3 is CASSVSRDRGPPYEQYF. The CDR3 nucleotides read TGTGCCAGCAGCGTGAGCCGGGACAGGGGCCCCCCTTACGAGCAGTACTTC.

This chain connects TRBV6-5 to TRBJ2-7; TRBD1 is a possible D gene (6 bases). The CDR3 loop spans 14 amino acids. The V end lost 7 bases, the J end lost 0 bases, and 13 bases lay between the germline ends. The V gene's germline CDR1 is MNHEY and CDR2 SVGAGI. The CDR3 coding sequence is TGTGCCAGCACCCGAACAGGGTCCTCCTACGAGCAGTACTTC. It specifies CASTRTGSSYEQYF.

The chain links TRBV7-9 to TRBJ1-6, with D unresolved. This CDR3 comprises 17 residues. The germline V and J ends were trimmed by 6 bases and 6 bases, with 21 bases remaining between them. From germline, CDR1 is SEHNR and CDR2 FQNEAQ (reference sequence). CDR3 bases: TGTGCCAGCAGTTCGCTCCCCCCGGGTCTTCTTAATTCACCCCTCCACTTT. Translating it yields CASSSLPPGLLNSPLHF.

CDR3 nucleotide sequence: TGCGCCAGCAGCCAAGATAGGACAGGGGGCTCCAAAAACATTCAGTACTTC. Amino acids: CASSQDRTGGSKNIQYF. The V gene is TRBV4-3, the J gene TRBJ2-4, with 11 bases that match TRBD1. V was pared by 0 bases and J by 2 bases, with 3 bases of the junction left unmatched. In germline, CDR1 is LGHNA, CDR2 YSLEER. The CDR3 totals 17 residues.

The V gene is TRBV2, the J gene TRBJ2-7; unclear D gene. The CDR3 is 14 amino acids. V was cut by 4 bases and J by 1 base, with 11 bases left in between. CDR1 and CDR2 (germline): SNHLY, FYNNEI. The CDR3 loop is CASSGRDVSYEQYF. The CDR3 nucleotides are TGTGCCAGCAGTGGGAGAGACGTATCCTACGAGCAGTACTTC.

A single count supports this clone. The chain has TRBV5-1 and TRBJ2-7, with 12 nucleotides matching TRBD1. Germline assignment: CDR1 SGHRS and CDR2 YFSETQ. V dropped 4 bases and J dropped 7; count of bases not matched to a gene: 6. The CDR3 loop spans 14 amino acids. The CDR3 loop is CASSAGTGGWEQYF. CDR3 sequence (DNA): TGCGCCAGCAGCGCCGGGACAGGGGGCTGGGAGCAGTACTTC. Full variable domain (remainder filled in from reference TRBV5-1 and TRBJ2-7): KAGVTQTPRYLIKTRGQQVTLSCSPISGHRSVSWYQQTPGQGLQFLFEYFSETQRNKGNFPGRFSGRQFSNSRSEMNVSTLELGDSALYLCASSAGTGGWEQYFGPGTRLTVT.

The sample holds one count of this clone. The rearrangement uses TRBV25-1 and TRBJ1-1; the D is unclear. Between the trimmed V and J ends, which lost 7 bases and 5 bases, there was a span of 8 bases. This CDR3 has 11 residues. Germline V gives CDR1 MGHDK, CDR2 SYGVNS. The CDR3 protein is CASTRGTEAFF. CDR3 DNA: TGTGCCAGCACCCGAGGTACTGAAGCTTTCTTT.

The chain recombines TRBV29-1 with TRBJ2-7, with TRBD1 identical over 10 bases. V shed 3 bases and J 13 bases; nucleotides not matched to a gene: 12. Germline CDR1 and CDR2: SQVTM and ANQGSEA. This CDR3 comprises 13 residues. CDR3 in DNA: TGCAGCGTTGAGATGTGGGACGGGACAGGGGTTTACTTC. Translated, it gives CSVEMWDGTGVYF.

The rearrangement uses TRBV15 and TRBJ1-3; 7 bases map to TRBD1. This CDR3 contains 14 residues. Germline trimming cut 3 bases from V and 4 bases from J; bases unmatched to any gene: 3. Germline lookup yields CDR1 LNHNV and CDR2 YYDKDF (reference sequence). CDR3 protein: CATSSTGDGNTIYF. CDR3 coding DNA: TGTGCCACCAGCAGCACAGGGGACGGAAACACCATATATTTT.

The CDR3 DNA reads TGTGCCAGCAGCTTGGGACAGGGGGCATACGAGCAGTTCTTC. This codes for CASSLGQGAYEQFF. The chain is built from TRBV5-6 and TRBJ2-1, with 10 bases matching TRBD1. This CDR3 has 14 amino acids. The ends lost 0 bases at V and 10 bases at J; junction bases unmatched: 4. CDR1 is SGHDT and CDR2 is YYEEEE in the germline V gene.

The rearrangement links TRBV27 to TRBJ2-1; TRBD2 aligns across 7 bases. The CDR3 has 12 residues. Germline CDR1 MNHEY, CDR2 SMNVEV (reference sequence). V lost 2 bases, J lost 13 bases, and 5 bases stayed unmatched. The chain's CDR3 is CASSLIAGSQFF. CDR3 sequence (DNA): TGTGCCAGCAGTTTAATAGCGGGTAGCCAGTTCTTC.

This clone was recorded only once. This chain uses TRBV7-6 with TRBJ2-7; TRBD1 matches 9 bases. Trimming removed 5 bases from V and 1 base from J; junction bases left unmatched: 9. The CDR3 totals 16 residues. Germline V gives CDR1 SGHVS, CDR2 FNYEAQ. CDR3 bases: TGTGCCAGCAGCGACCGGGACAGGGATCTGTCCTACGAGCAGTACTTC. Its translation: CASSDRDRDLSYEQYF.

J is TRBJ2-1 and V is TRBV5-1; 7 positions agree with TRBD2. This CDR3 comprises 15 residues. The ends lost 1 base at V and 8 bases at J; junction bases unmatched: 9. Germline CDR1 SGHRS, CDR2 YFSETQ. CDR3 sequence (DNA): TGCGCCAGCAGCTTGTTTGGCGGGAGTCTTGATGAGCAGTTCTTC. This gives the protein CASSLFGGSLDEQFF.

The chain joins TRBV6-1 to TRBJ1-1; D may be TRBD1 (5 bases). The CDR3 totals 13 residues. In germline, CDR1 is MNHNS, CDR2 SASEGT. V was trimmed by 2 bases and J by 4 bases, leaving 8 bases between them. The CDR3 DNA reads as TGTGCCAGCAGTGAACGGGGGAGCACTGAAGCTTTCTTT. It yields the protein CASSERGSTEAFF.

The chain has TRBV28 and TRBJ1-2; D perhaps matches TRBD1 (5 bases). Germline-derived CDR1 and CDR2 are MDHEN and SYDVKM. V lost 7 bases and J lost 4, with 13 bases in between. CDR3 length equals 13 residues. In DNA form, the CDR3 reads TGTGCCAGCACCACAAGGACACTCTATGGCTACACCTTC. It specifies CASTTRTLYGYTF.

J is TRBJ1-1 and V is TRBV6-5, with 10 bases lining up with TRBD1. J was trimmed by 5 bases and V by 7 bases; bases with no gene match: 7. The CDR3 covers 14 residues. CDR1 is MNHEY, CDR2 SVGAGI, per germline. CDR3 nucleotide sequence: TGTGCCAGCAACCGGGACAGGGGAAGTACTGAAGCTTTCTTT. Its translation: CASNRDRGSTEAFF.

The chain is built from TRBV3-1 (or the pseudogene TRBV3-2) and TRBJ1-4; possible D gene TRBD1, 6 bases. The CDR3 sequence is 15 residues long. The V gene's germline CDR1 is LGHDT and CDR2 YNNKEL (reference sequence). Deletions cut 1 base from V and 4 bases from J, with 10 bases between. CDR3 DNA sequence: TGTGCCAGCAGCCAAGGGGCAGGGGATAATGAAAAACTGTTTTTT. Protein product: CASSQGAGDNEKLFF.